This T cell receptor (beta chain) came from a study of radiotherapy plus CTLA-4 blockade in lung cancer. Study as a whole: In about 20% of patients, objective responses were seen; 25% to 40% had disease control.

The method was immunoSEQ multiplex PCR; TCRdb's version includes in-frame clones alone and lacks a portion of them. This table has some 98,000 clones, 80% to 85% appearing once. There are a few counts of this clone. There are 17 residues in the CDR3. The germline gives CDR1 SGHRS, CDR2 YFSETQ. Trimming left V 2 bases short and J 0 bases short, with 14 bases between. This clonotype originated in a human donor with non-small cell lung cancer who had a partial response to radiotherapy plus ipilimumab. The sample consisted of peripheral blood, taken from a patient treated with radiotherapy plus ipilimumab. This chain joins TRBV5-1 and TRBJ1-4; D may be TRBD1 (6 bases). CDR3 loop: CASSFQGTIATNEKLFF. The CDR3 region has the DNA TGCGCCAGCAGCTTCCAGGGGACCATTGCAACTAATGAAAAACTGTTTTTT.